Shown below are 28 T cell receptor beta chains from a single sample sequenced in a study of regulatory T cells in long-lasting Graves disease. Libraries of TCR beta came from iRepertoire HTBI primers plus Arm-PCR of CDR3 regions. TCRdb passed the multiplex PCR reads through MiXCR, listing each CDR3 protein once. The repertoire consists of around 450,000 distinct CDR3 sequences, with approximately 15% occurring once and the leading ten covering about 7.8%. Specified time point: newly diagnosed GD, antithyroid drugs for less than 3 months. From PBMCs, RNA was extracted and then used to make the TCR library. These data were also filed under a second study, of T cells in Graves' hyperthyroidism and ophthalmopathy.

The starting material was peripheral blood mononuclear cells (PBMCs), obtained at new diagnosis, from a patient treated with antithyroid drugs. These receptors were obtained from a woman between 40 and 55 years old with Graves disease.

This clonotype was found many times. This rearrangement joins TRBV5-6 to TRBJ2-2, with 7 bases matching TRBD1. Germline V gene data show CDR1 as SGHDT and CDR2 as YYEEEE. V dropped 1 base and J dropped 3; count of bases not matched to a gene: 6. The CDR3 has 16 residues. CDR3 amino acids: CASSLYRDRYTGELFF. The CDR3 DNA sequence: TGTGCCAGCAGCTTGTACCGGGACAGATACACCGGGGAGCTGTTTTTT.

For this clonotype: This clone may be a read error of a much larger clone one base away. The chain couples TRBV28 to TRBJ2-7; TRBD1 is a possible D gene (5 bases). CDR3 length: 15 amino acids. Trimming removed 5 bases from V and 7 bases from J, with 21 bases in between. Germline V gene sequence: CDR1 MDHEN, CDR2 SYDVKM. CDR3 protein: CASSPRTHPYNEQYF. CDR3 nucleotide sequence: TGTGCCAGCAGTCCCAGGACACACCCCTACAATGAGCAGTACTTC.

In the case of this clonotype: This may come from a read error, since a much larger clone is one base off. The chain carries TRBV12-3 or TRBV12-4 and TRBJ2-5; either TRBD1 or TRBD2 may supply D (6 bases each). The V and J ends lost 3 bases and 5 bases respectively, with 13 bases between them. CDR3 length: 14 residues. The CDR3 nucleotides are TGTGCCAGCAGTTTGTGGGGGGCGCTGGAGACCCAGTACTTC. Its translation: CASSLWGALETQYF.

This clonotype has only a few counts. One end of the junction is discordant with germline, which a read error may explain. The J gene is TRBJ1-3, the V gene TRBV11-2; TRBD1 is a possible D gene (6 bases). The germline V gene encodes CDR1 SGHAT and CDR2 FQNNGV. The CDR3 extends over 17 amino acids. The DNA for the CDR3 is TGCGCCAGCAGCCAAGCGGTACAGGGCATCTCTGGAAACACCATATATTTT. It translates to CASSQAVQGISGNTIYF.

The table lists this clonotype with many counts. The V call is TRBV5-1, the J call TRBJ1-2; D remains unclear. The CDR3 covers 13 residues. V lost 0 bases, J lost 13 bases, and 16 bases lay in between. CDR1 is SGHRS, CDR2 YFSETQ, per germline. CDR3 sequence: CASSLESEALITF. The CDR3 bases are TGCGCCAGCAGCTTGGAGTCAGAAGCTCTGATCACCTTC.

This clonotype was counted at least ten times. The chain links TRBV6-2 or TRBV6-3 to TRBJ2-1; 12 bases are a match to TRBD2. Germline CDR1 MNHEY, CDR2 SVGEGT. Trimming at V came to 6 bases and at J to 4 bases, leaving 22 bases not matched to a gene. The CDR3 extends over 21 amino acids. The CDR3 DNA reads as TGTGCCAGCAGCCCCAGTTTCGGCTCTCTAGCGGGAGGGACCCCTTACAATGAGCAGTTCTTC. It encodes CASSPSFGSLAGGTPYNEQFF.

The V and J genes are TRBV4-1 and TRBJ2-6; D remains unclear. The germline V gene encodes CDR1 MGHRA and CDR2 YSYEKL. This CDR3 has 13 amino acids. Trimming took 0 bases from V and 8 from J, leaving 5 bases between them. In DNA form, the CDR3 reads TGCGCCAGCAGCCAAGAGTGGACCAACGTCCTGACTTTC. Residues: CASSQEWTNVLTF.

This clonotype was counted many times. This chain joins TRBV3-1 and TRBJ2-5, with D perhaps matching TRBD2 (6 bases). Germline CDR1 reads LGHDT; CDR2 reads YNNKEL (reference sequence). The V end was cut by 2 bases, the J end by 4 bases, with 17 bases between. The CDR3 is 16 residues long. CDR3 sequence: CASSQNPGTGGETQYF. For the CDR3, the DNA is TGTGCCAGCAGCCAAAACCCGGGGACTGGCGGAGAGACCCAGTACTTC.

This clonotype was seen at least ten times. A junction boundary mismatches the germline segment, possibly from a read error. The chain recombines TRBV27 with TRBJ2-7; weak D call: TRBD1 (5 bases). CDR1 and CDR2 (germline): MNHEY, SMNVEV (reference sequence). The CDR3 consists of 16 residues. The CDR3 loop reads CASSLSDSLEPYEQYF. The CDR3 DNA reads TGTGCCAGTAGTTTATCTGACAGTCTAGAGCCCTACGAGCAGTACTTC.

This clonotype was picked up many times. The CDR3 sequence is CASSLPLAEGTGELFF. CDR3 nucleotide sequence: TGTGCCAGCAGTTTACCACTAGCGGAGGGGACCGGGGAGCTGTTTTTT. The chain carries TRBV12-3 or TRBV12-4 and TRBJ2-2; TRBD2 matches at 8 bases. Trimming took 2 bases from V and 5 from J; bases not matched to a gene: 7. This CDR3 has 16 residues.

With respect to this clonotype: A far larger clone is only one base removed, so a read error is likely. This chain joins TRBV11-3 and TRBJ2-1; D is possibly TRBD2 (5 bases). The CDR3 extends over 13 amino acids. Looked up from germline, CDR1 is SGHNT and CDR2 is YENEEA. The CDR3 loop is CASSFNAGETHYF. CDR3 in DNA: TGTGCCAGCAGCTTTAACGCGGGTGAGACCCACTACTTC.

This rearrangement joins TRBV20-1 to TRBJ1-1; 7 positions agree with TRBD1. This CDR3 region has 13 residues. Germline V gene sequence: CDR1 DFQATT, CDR2 SNEGSKA (reference sequence). V lost 3 bases, J lost 3 bases, and 4 bases stayed unmatched. The chain's CDR3 is CSARGDRDTEAFF. CDR3 nucleotides: TGCAGTGCTAGGGGTGACAGGGACACTGAAGCTTTCTTT.

This clonotype was detected many times. The chain couples TRBV19 to TRBJ1-3; D gene uncertain. The V gene's germline CDR1 is LNHDA and CDR2 SQIVND (reference sequence). This CDR3 comprises 12 residues. Between the trimmed V and J ends, which lost 5 bases and 4 bases, there was a span of 6 bases. Here the CDR3 DNA reads TGTGCCAGTAGTCCCGAAGGAAACACCATATATTTT. Translated: CASSPEGNTIYF.

This clonotype turned up a few times. The rearrangement uses TRBV20-1 and TRBJ1-5; 11 nucleotides match TRBD1. Trimming removed 0 bases from V and 9 bases from J; junction bases left unmatched: 7. Germline CDR1 reads DFQATT; CDR2 reads SNEGSKA (reference sequence). The CDR3 loop spans 15 amino acids. The CDR3 loop reads CSAREGTGGIAPQHF. The CDR3 DNA follows: TGCAGTGCTAGAGAGGGGACAGGGGGGATTGCGCCCCAGCATTTT.

This clonotype was picked up many times. The chain combines TRBV30 with TRBJ2-7; 7 positions agree with TRBD2. CDR3 size: 14 residues. Germline V gene lookup returns CDR1 GTSNPN and CDR2 SVGIG (reference sequence). V lost 3 bases, J lost 7 bases, and 12 bases stayed unmatched. For the CDR3, the DNA is TGTGCCTGGAGCTTCGGTAGCGGGCGGGGGGAGCAGTACTTC. It yields the protein CAWSFGSGRGEQYF. Filled out from reference TRBV30 and TRBJ2-7, the complete variable domain reads SQTIHQWPATLVQPVGSPLSLECTVEGTSNPNLYWYRQAAGRGLQLLFYSVGIGQISSEVPQNLSASRPQDRQFILSSKKLLLSDSGFYLCAWSFGSGRGEQYFGPGTRLTVT.

This chain uses TRBV28 with TRBJ1-5; D remains ambiguous. Germline values: CDR1 MDHEN, CDR2 SYDVKM. With 6 bases removed from V and 5 bases from J, the gap between germline ends came to 17 bases. The CDR3 spans 15 residues. CDR3 DNA: TGTGCCAGCAGCCACGACAAGCTTTTAGATCAGCCCCAGCATTTT. Its translation: CASSHDKLLDQPQHF.

This clonotype was detected many times. In nucleotides, the CDR3 is TGCAGCGTTGAAGGGGGGCCGGACTCGAGCTCCTACGAGCAGTACTTC. Its translation: CSVEGGPDSSSYEQYF. J is TRBJ2-7 and V is TRBV29-1; D is possibly TRBD1 (6 bases). The length of the CDR3 is 16 residues. Per the germline V gene, CDR1 is SQVTM and CDR2 is ANQGSEA. The ends were cut back, 1 base at V and 0 bases at J, with 16 bases in the middle.

In this sample, this clonotype turned up a few times. V usage is TRBV6-2 or TRBV6-3 and J usage is TRBJ2-1; the match to TRBD2 covers 7 bases. CDR1 and CDR2 from the germline V gene are MNHEY and SVGEGT. Trimming removed 6 bases from V and 2 bases from J; junction bases left unmatched: 7. CDR3 length: 15 residues. The CDR3 nucleotides are TGTGCCAGCAGATCGGGCGGGAGTACCTACAATGAGCAGTTCTTC. Protein: CASRSGGSTYNEQFF.

This clonotype was recorded a few times. The chain carries TRBV11-3 and TRBJ2-7; no firm D call. Germline CDR1 reads SGHNT; CDR2 reads YENEEA. This CDR3 comprises 15 residues. V lost 5 bases and J 6 bases, leaving 20 bases between the germline ends. The CDR3 loop is CASSLRSGLGSEQYF. DNA for the CDR3: TGTGCCAGCAGCCTACGGTCGGGTCTAGGGTCCGAGCAGTACTTC.

This clonotype was counted at least ten times. The chain links TRBV28 to TRBJ2-5; TRBD2 is a possible D gene (5 bases). V was clipped by 3 bases and J by 4 bases, with 12 bases between them. Germline CDR1 and CDR2: MDHEN and SYDVKM. The CDR3 length is 14 residues. The CDR3 bases are TGTGCCAGCAGTTTGGCGGACTTCCCAGAGACCCAGTACTTC. Translation: CASSLADFPETQYF.

For this clonotype: It may be a read error: a sequence one base away is much more abundant. The genes are TRBV7-6 and TRBJ2-3; D is unresolved. The length of the CDR3 is 12 residues. Looked up from germline, CDR1 is SGHVS and CDR2 is FNYEAQ. CDR3 region: CASGLSTDAQYF. The CDR3 DNA sequence: TGTGCCAGCGGTCTTAGCACAGATGCGCAGTATTTT.

Many counts were recorded for this clonotype. The chain recombines TRBV18 with TRBJ2-2; 8 nucleotides match TRBD2. Germline loops: CDR1 KGHSH, CDR2 LQKENI. This CDR3 region has 16 residues. Trimming at V came to 1 base and at J to 1 base, leaving 2 bases not matched to a gene. The CDR3 reads CASSPRSGMNTGELFF. CDR3 coding DNA: TGTGCCAGCTCACCACGTAGCGGGATGAACACCGGGGAGCTGTTTTTT.

At least ten counts were recorded for this clonotype. The V gene is TRBV11-3, the J gene TRBJ2-7; maybe TRBD2 (5 bases). This CDR3 comprises 14 residues. Germline CDR1 reads SGHNT; CDR2 reads YENEEA. Between the trimmed V and J ends, which lost 5 bases and 0 bases, there was a span of 11 bases. The CDR3: CASSKRRSSYEQYF. The CDR3 DNA follows: TGTGCCAGCAGCAAAAGGAGGAGCTCCTACGAGCAGTACTTC.

This sequence joins TRBV6-6 and TRBJ2-7; 8 nucleotides match TRBD2. The end of the DNA is better explained by TRBJ2-1, so the J call may be wrong. This CDR3 is 15 amino acids long. Germline values: CDR1 MNHNY, CDR2 SVGAGI (reference sequence). CDR3 DNA sequence: TGTGCCAGCAGTTACTCGGCGGGAGGTTTCAGTGAGCAGTTCTTC. Translated: CASSYSAGGFSEQFF.

As concerns this clonotype: It may be a read error: a sequence one base away is much more abundant. The CDR3 loop is CSVRDRLAGATYEQYF. For the CDR3, the DNA is TGCAGTGTTAGAGATCGGTTAGCGGGGGCAACCTACGAGCAGTACTTC. The gene calls are TRBV20-1 and TRBJ2-5, with 9 bases that match TRBD2. Judging by the DNA end, TRBJ2-7 fits better; the J call may be wrong. This CDR3 is built from 16 residues. CDR1 is DFQATT, CDR2 SNEGSKA, per germline (reference sequence).

This clonotype was counted ten times or more. As DNA, the CDR3 is TGCGCCAGCAGCATCGGACAGGGAGTGACTAATGAAAAACTGTTTTTT. Translated: CASSIGQGVTNEKLFF. V gene TRBV5-1 combines with J gene TRBJ1-4; 8 nucleotides line up with TRBD1. The CDR3 length is 16 residues. V was clipped by 4 bases and J by 2 bases; unmatched bases: 7. The V gene's germline CDR1 is SGHRS and CDR2 YFSETQ.

This clonotype was counted ten times or more. The chain uses TRBV27 and TRBJ2-7; D gene unclear. The CDR3 runs 13 residues. Germline assignment: CDR1 MNHEY and CDR2 SMNVEV (reference sequence). V was pared by 5 bases and J by 0 bases, with 8 bases between. Written as DNA, the CDR3 is TGTGCCAGCAGTCCAAACCCCTCCTACGAGCAGTACTTC. Translating it yields CASSPNPSYEQYF.

This clonotype was seen repeatedly, ten times or more. The genes are TRBV6-1 and TRBJ1-1; D remains unclear. Germline lookup yields CDR1 MNHNS and CDR2 SASEGT. V lost 6 bases to trimming and J lost 1 base, with 9 bases between them. The CDR3 contains 13 residues. CDR3 region: CASSETWNTEAFF. The CDR3 nucleotides read TGTGCCAGCAGCGAAACGTGGAACACTGAAGCTTTCTTT.